The 10 T cell receptor beta chains presented below share a single source sample, sequenced in a study of cytomegalovirus exposure and HLA in healthy donors. Using immunoSEQ multiplex PCR, the repertoire was profiled, and TCRdb retains in-frame clones only, with some absent. The sample records 70,000 to 75,000 clones, over 90% being singletons. Sequenced: PBMCs. These receptors came from a woman under 30 in good health and CMV-seropositive.

The chain carries TRBV2 and TRBJ2-7, with D unclear. The CDR3 runs 12 residues. V shed 5 bases and J shed 0 bases, with 5 bases lying between them. The germline V gene has CDR1 SNHLY and CDR2 FYNNEI. The CDR3 protein is CASSPLSYEQYF. As DNA, the CDR3 is TGTGCCAGCAGTCCTCTCTCCTACGAGCAGTACTTC.

V usage is TRBV6-1 and J usage is TRBJ1-2; D may be TRBD1 (5 bases). Germline loops: CDR1 MNHNS, CDR2 SASEGT. CDR3 length: 15 residues. The germline V and J ends were trimmed by 6 bases and 0 bases, with 14 bases remaining between them. The CDR3 loop is CASREGRRANYGYTF. CDR3 bases: TGTGCCAGCAGGGAGGGACGGCGAGCTAACTATGGCTACACCTTC.

The CDR3 spells CASSERGNYGYTF. DNA for the CDR3: TGCGCCAGCAGTGAGAGGGGGAACTATGGCTACACCTTC. This chain links TRBV10-1 with TRBJ1-2; tentative D call: TRBD1 (6 bases). Germline CDR1 reads WNHNN; CDR2 reads SYGVQD (reference sequence). This CDR3 comprises 13 residues. The ends were cut back, 2 bases at V and 2 bases at J, with 6 bases in the middle.

This chain links TRBV28 with TRBJ1-1, with TRBD1 as a possible D gene (5 bases). CDR3 length: 15 amino acids. Trimming removed 3 bases from V and 0 bases from J, with 11 bases in between. CDR1 is MDHEN and CDR2 is SYDVKM in the germline V gene. CDR3 in DNA: TGTGCCAGCAGTTTCATCAGGGAGGTGAACACTGAAGCTTTCTTT. Translating gives CASSFIREVNTEAFF.

CDR3: CAWSKGQGYGYTF. The CDR3 nucleotides are TGTGCCTGGAGTAAAGGACAGGGCTATGGCTACACCTTC. The chain uses TRBV30 and TRBJ1-2; 8 bases fit TRBD1. This CDR3 is 13 amino acids long. Germline lookup yields CDR1 GTSNPN and CDR2 SVGIG (reference sequence). V dropped 2 bases and J dropped 4; count of bases not matched to a gene: 3.

This CDR3 is CASSFLDPQGNSPLHF. The CDR3 nucleotides read TGCGCCAGCAGCTTTTTAGATCCACAGGGGAATTCACCCCTCCACTTT. The chain links TRBV5-1 to TRBJ1-6, with 7 bases aligning to TRBD1. Germline CDR1 is SGHRS and CDR2 is YFSETQ. The CDR3 totals 16 residues. The junction had 9 bases not matched to a gene; V was cut back by 2 bases and J by 7 bases.

This clone was counted a single time. V is TRBV28 and J is TRBJ1-2, with TRBD1 as a possible D gene (6 bases). Germline CDR1 is MDHEN and CDR2 is SYDVKM. Trimming cost V 6 bases and J 4 bases, with 18 bases left between them. There are 15 residues in the CDR3. The CDR3 DNA reads TGTGCCAGCAGAAAGGCGTCAGGGGTCGGCTATGGCTACACCTTC. This encodes CASRKASGVGYGYTF.

J is TRBJ1-1 and V is TRBV10-1, with 7 positions matching TRBD1. Germline V gives CDR1 WNHNN, CDR2 SYGVQD (reference sequence). V gave up 6 bases and J gave up 4 bases; unmatched junction bases: 2. This CDR3 comprises 12 residues. The DNA for the CDR3 is TGCGCCAGCAGGACAGGGAGCACTGAAGCTTTCTTT. Translated, it gives CASRTGSTEAFF.

The V and J genes are TRBV5-1 and TRBJ1-1; 7 bases are shared with TRBD1. This CDR3 has 14 residues. The V and J ends lost 0 bases and 6 bases, in that order; junction bases with no gene match: 5. In germline, CDR1 is SGHRS, CDR2 YFSETQ. The CDR3: CASSLGQGSPEAFF. The CDR3 DNA is TGCGCCAGCAGCTTGGGACAGGGTAGCCCTGAAGCTTTCTTT. Together with reference TRBV5-1 and TRBJ1-1, the CDR3 gives the full variable domain: KAGVTQTPRYLIKTRGQQVTLSCSPISGHRSVSWYQQTPGQGLQFLFEYFSETQRNKGNFPGRFSGRQFSNSRSEMNVSTLELGDSALYLCASSLGQGSPEAFFGQGTRLTVV.

The V and J genes are TRBV6-5 and TRBJ2-7, with TRBD1 identical over 7 bases. After removal of 2 bases from V and 0 bases from J, the junction contained 4 bases not matched to a gene. This CDR3 contains 15 residues. The V gene's germline CDR1 is MNHEY and CDR2 SVGAGI. In nucleotides, the CDR3 is TGTGCCAGCAGTTACCGGGACAGCTTCTCCTACGAGCAGTACTTC. Residues: CASSYRDSFSYEQYF.